These 16 T cell receptor beta chains share one sample of origin, sequenced in a study of blood T cell repertoires in COVID-19. TCRdb's copy holds only in-frame clones and misses some; the assay was immunoSEQ multiplex PCR. The sample consists of 150,000 to 200,000 clones, around 86% of them appearing once. Sequenced: peripheral blood. Receptors were obtained from a young man with acute or convalescent COVID-19.

This chain connects TRBV10-1 to TRBJ2-3; 9 bases are shared with TRBD1. The CDR3 spans 14 residues. Germline loops: CDR1 WNHNN, CDR2 SYGVQD (reference sequence). V lost 7 bases to trimming and J lost 3 bases; unmatched junction nucleotides: 5. The CDR3 nucleotides are TGCGCCAGCAACCACGACAGGGGGACAGATACGCAGTATTTT. Translated: CASNHDRGTDTQYF.

The chain has TRBV3-1 (or the pseudogene TRBV3-2) and TRBJ2-5; 9 bases align to TRBD2. J was trimmed by 4 bases and V by 3 bases; bases with no gene match: 18. Germline CDR1 reads LGHDT; CDR2 reads YNNKEL (reference sequence). The CDR3 runs to 19 residues. The CDR3 loop is CASSQKFVPGGGARETQYF. DNA for the CDR3: TGTGCCAGCAGCCAGAAGTTTGTGCCTGGCGGGGGGGCAAGAGAGACCCAGTACTTC.

The chain couples TRBV3-1 (or the pseudogene TRBV3-2) to TRBJ2-2, with D tentatively TRBD2 (5 bases). In germline, CDR1 is LGHDT, CDR2 YNNKEL (reference sequence). The CDR3 is made up of 14 amino acids. V lost 4 bases to trimming and J lost 5 bases, with 11 bases between them. CDR3 amino acids: CASSPRGRTGELFF. The DNA for the CDR3 is TGTGCCAGCAGCCCTCGGGGTAGGACCGGGGAGCTGTTTTTT.

The CDR3 here is CASSEAGGGETQYF. CDR3 DNA sequence: TGTGCCAGCAGTGAGGCGGGAGGGGGAGAGACCCAGTACTTC. The chain joins TRBV2 to TRBJ2-5; 9 positions match TRBD2. The CDR3 consists of 14 residues. V dropped 3 bases and J dropped 4; count of bases not matched to a gene: 3. Germline V lookup: CDR1 SNHLY, CDR2 FYNNEI.

CDR3 bases: TGTGCCAGCAGCTTAGTCAGGACCGGGGAGCTGTTTTTT. Protein: CASSLVRTGELFF. This chain joins TRBV7-8 and TRBJ2-2; no definite D call. Trimming stripped 1 base from V and 5 bases from J, with 5 bases between. The CDR3 extends over 13 amino acids. In germline, CDR1 is SGHVS, CDR2 FQNEAQ.

The J gene is TRBJ1-2, the V gene TRBV7-3, with D maybe TRBD1 (6 bases). This CDR3 contains 14 residues. The germline V gene encodes CDR1 SGHTA and CDR2 FQGTGA. The ends were cut back, 1 base at V and 5 bases at J, with 11 bases in the middle. The CDR3 protein is CASSLNREDYGYTF. The CDR3 nucleotides read TGTGCCAGCAGCTTAAACAGGGAAGATTATGGCTACACCTTC.

This clone was seen only a few times. The chain has TRBV5-1 and TRBJ1-3; D gene unclear. The CDR3 runs to 17 residues. Trimming removed 2 bases from V and 0 bases from J, with 15 bases in between. Germline V gene data show CDR1 as SGHRS and CDR2 as YFSETQ. The CDR3 spells CASSLGGEWSSGNTIYF. The CDR3, as DNA: TGCGCCAGCAGCTTAGGCGGGGAATGGAGCTCTGGAAACACCATATATTTT.

CDR3 DNA sequence: TGCAGCGTTGAAGGGAACAGGGCGCAAGCTAACTATGGCTACACCTTC. As protein: CSVEGNRAQANYGYTF. The V gene is TRBV29-1, the J gene TRBJ1-2; D is perhaps TRBD1 (6 bases). CDR1 SQVTM and CDR2 ANQGSEA come from the germline V gene. V lost 1 base and J lost 0, with 15 bases in between. The CDR3 spans 16 residues.

The chain has TRBV28 and TRBJ2-2; D remains unclear. Germline CDR1 reads MDHEN; CDR2 reads SYDVKM. The CDR3 is 13 residues long. The V end lost 6 bases, the J end lost 7 bases, and 12 bases lay between the germline ends. The CDR3 sequence: CASRLTAYGELFF. The CDR3 DNA sequence: TGTGCCAGCAGATTAACAGCCTACGGGGAGCTGTTTTTT.

The V call is TRBV2, the J call TRBJ1-6; D gene unclear. CDR1 and CDR2 from the germline V gene are SNHLY and FYNNEI. The CDR3 contains 15 residues. V dropped 3 bases and J dropped 3 bases, with 9 bases sitting between them. CDR3 amino acids: CASSESGNYNSPLHF. In nucleotides, the CDR3 is TGTGCCAGCAGTGAGTCGGGAAACTATAATTCACCCCTCCACTTT.

The V gene is TRBV4-1, the J gene TRBJ2-5; 8 bases map to TRBD2. This CDR3 contains 18 residues. Germline CDR1 MGHRA, CDR2 YSYEKL. J gave up 7 bases and V 2 bases, and 18 bases lay outside the gene matches. As DNA, the CDR3 is TGCGCCAGCAGCCAAACCCCGTCGGGAGCGGGGGCCGGGGGGACCCAGTACTTC. It encodes CASSQTPSGAGAGGTQYF.

This clone came up a few times. The rearrangement uses TRBV4-1 and TRBJ1-3, with D possibly matching TRBD1 (6 bases). Germline lookup yields CDR1 MGHRA and CDR2 YSYEKL. This CDR3 comprises 16 residues. Trimming cost V 3 bases and J 0 bases, with 12 bases left between them. The CDR3 sequence: CASSQNTGNSGNTIYF. The CDR3, as DNA: TGCGCCAGCAGCCAGAATACAGGGAACTCTGGAAACACCATATATTTT.

V is TRBV19 and J is TRBJ1-1; D is unclear. Trimming stripped 3 bases from V and 1 base from J, with 6 bases between. Germline V gives CDR1 LNHDA, CDR2 SQIVND (reference sequence). This CDR3 contains 13 residues. The CDR3 DNA follows: TGTGCCAGTAGTATTTGGCCGAACACTGAAGCTTTCTTT. Its translation: CASSIWPNTEAFF.

The V and J genes are TRBV6-5 and TRBJ2-7; 11 bases line up with TRBD1. The CDR3 has 14 residues. From germline, CDR1 is MNHEY and CDR2 SVGAGI. V lost 5 bases and J lost 2; bases outside the gene matches: 2. The CDR3 DNA is TGTGCCAGCAGTATGGGACAGGGGGCCTACGAGCAGTACGTC. Translation: CASSMGQGAYEQYV.

The chain is built from TRBV10-3 and TRBJ2-7; 7 bases map to TRBD1. The V gene's germline CDR1 is ENHRY and CDR2 SYGVKD. The CDR3 spans 14 residues. V lost 6 bases to trimming and J lost 5 bases; unmatched junction nucleotides: 10. In DNA, the CDR3 is TGTGCCATCAGGGACGACAGGGTCTTCGACGAGCAGTACTTC. Translated: CAIRDDRVFDEQYF.

V gene TRBV7-8 combines with J gene TRBJ1-3; possible D gene TRBD1, 5 bases. Germline V CDR1 and CDR2: SGHVS, FQNEAQ. The CDR3 totals 16 residues. V lost 5 bases, J lost 2 bases, and 16 bases lay in between. The CDR3 loop is CASSTGGGRTGNTIYF. CDR3 DNA sequence: TGTGCCAGCAGCACCGGCGGGGGACGTACTGGAAACACCATATATTTT.